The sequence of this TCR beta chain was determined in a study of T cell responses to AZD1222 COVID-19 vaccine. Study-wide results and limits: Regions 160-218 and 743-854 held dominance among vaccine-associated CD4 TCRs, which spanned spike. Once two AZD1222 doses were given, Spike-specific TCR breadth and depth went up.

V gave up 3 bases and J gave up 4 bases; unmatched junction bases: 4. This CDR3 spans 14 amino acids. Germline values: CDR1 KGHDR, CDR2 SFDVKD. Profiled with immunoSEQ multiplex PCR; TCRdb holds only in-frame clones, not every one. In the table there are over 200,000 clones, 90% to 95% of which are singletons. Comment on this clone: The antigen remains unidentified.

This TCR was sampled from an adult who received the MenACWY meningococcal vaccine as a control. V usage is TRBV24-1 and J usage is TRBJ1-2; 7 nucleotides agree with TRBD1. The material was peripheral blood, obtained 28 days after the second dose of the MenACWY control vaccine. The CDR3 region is CATSDGDSPYGYTF. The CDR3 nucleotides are TGTGCCACCAGTGATGGGGACAGCCCCTATGGCTACACCTTC.